This T cell receptor beta chain appears in the sequencing data of a study of CD8+ T cells in alopecia areata. Study context: Oral tofacitinib, 5 to 10 mg twice daily, was given in an open-label trial.

General study findings and limits: Possibly as an HLA-related effect, TCR sharing across patients appeared less clear than in mice. Uncertain still, given a single nonresponder, is whether baseline CD8+ expansion links to response.

As regards this clone: The antigen remains unidentified.

V gave up 2 bases and J gave up 6 bases, with 21 bases separating them. The CDR3 extends over 16 amino acids. CDR1 SGHDT and CDR2 YYEEEE come from the germline V gene. It was cDNA, reverse transcribed from extracted RNA, that served as the sequencing template. Using immunoSEQ multiplex PCR, the repertoire was profiled, and TCRdb retains in-frame clones only, with some absent. This repertoire shows 110,000 to 150,000 clones, about 56% found once; its top ten account for 15%. The treatment is: oral pan-JAK inhibitor, 5-10 mg twice daily. From alopecia areata patients, lesional scalp punch biopsies and peripheral blood were collected.

J is TRBJ2-7 and V is TRBV5-6, with D perhaps matching TRBD1 or TRBD2 (5 bases each). The TCR originated in a human donor with alopecia areata. The material was CD8+ T cells sorted from blood, obtained at week 4, from a patient treated with tofacitinib. The CDR3 here is CASSFRGQGVLGEQYF. CDR3 DNA: TGTGCCAGCAGCTTCCGAGGGCAGGGTGTTTTGGGCGAGCAGTACTTC.